The rows below give T cell receptor beta chains drawn from one sample of a study of cytomegalovirus exposure and HLA in healthy donors. Clones were read by immunoSEQ multiplex PCR, and TCRdb kept only the in-frame ones, dropping some. The sample lists fewer than 150,000 clones; around 80% were seen once. The sequenced sample was PBMCs. The receptors were gathered from a man in his forties in good health and CMV-seropositive. Both conserved end residues are part of each CDR3. A D gene is named only where the DNA matches it firmly. Clone size appears in some rows only: once, few, many, or a class for an expanded clone.

len | j_gene | v_gene | abundance | d_gene | CDR3aa | CDR3nt
16 | TRBJ2-5 | TRBV11-3 | . | TRBD2 | CASSSSGGTGRETQYF | TGTGCCAGCAGCTCGTCGGGGGGGACCGGTAGGGAGACCCAGTACTTC
15 | TRBJ2-3 | TRBV5-1 | . | TRBD1 | CASGSGQGSSDTQYF | TGCGCCAGCGGAAGCGGACAGGGAAGTTCAGATACGCAGTATTTT
13 | TRBJ1-5 | TRBV19 | . | . | CASSWTANQPQHF | TGTGCCAGTAGTTGGACAGCCAATCAGCCCCAGCATTTT
14 | TRBJ2-5 | TRBV6-5 | . | TRBD1 | CASGRDRGGETQYF | TGTGCCAGCGGTCGGGACAGGGGAGGTGAGACCCAGTACTTC
15 | TRBJ2-3 | TRBV5-1 | . | TRBD1 | CASSSGQGSTDTQYF | TGCGCCAGCAGCTCCGGACAGGGTTCGACAGATACGCAGTATTTT
14 | TRBJ2-5 | TRBV5-4 | . | . | CASRLAVSQETQYF | TGTGCCAGCAGATTGGCGGTCTCACAAGAGACCCAGTACTTC
17 | TRBJ2-7 | TRBV27 | . | TRBD1 | CASSLTIQGQGPYEQYF | TGTGCCAGCAGTTTAACGATACAGGGACAGGGCCCCTACGAGCAGTACTTC
14 | TRBJ2-5 | TRBV18 | . | TRBD2 | CASSPSGKFGTQYF | TGTGCCAGCTCACCGAGCGGGAAATTCGGGACCCAGTACTTC
16 | TRBJ2-1 | TRBV7-9 | . | TRBD1 | CASSLVVRGRYNEQFF | TGTGCCAGCAGCTTAGTTGTCAGGGGGCGATACAATGAGCAGTTCTTC
14 | TRBJ2-7 | TRBV4-1 | . | . | CASSQEASTYEQYF | TGCGCCAGCAGCCAAGAGGCTAGCACCTACGAGCAGTACTTC
13 | TRBJ1-1 | TRBV30 | . | . | CAWHAGGLTEAFF | TGTGCCTGGCACGCGGGGGGGCTCACTGAAGCTTTCTTT
14 | TRBJ1-1 | TRBV6-5 | . | TRBD1 | CASRRTGISTEAFF | TGTGCCAGCAGGCGGACAGGGATTAGCACTGAAGCTTTCTTT
13 | TRBJ1-2 | TRBV29-1 | . | . | CSVEPRPGNGYTF | TGCAGCGTTGAACCTCGTCCGGGGAATGGCTACACCTTC
22 | TRBJ2-5 | TRBV4-1 | . | TRBD2 | CASRRPSLYGTSGRPPQETQYF | TGCGCCAGCAGACGGCCGTCCCTATACGGGACTAGCGGGAGGCCCCCCCAAGAGACCCAGTACTTC
15 | TRBJ1-6 | TRBV6-5 | . | . | CASSSGLGILSPLHF | TGTGCCAGCAGCTCCGGCCTAGGAATTTTATCACCCCTCCACTTT
12 | TRBJ2-1 | TRBV18 | . | . | CASSTDSVEQFF | TGTGCCAGCTCAACGGACAGTGTTGAGCAGTTCTTC
15 | TRBJ2-1 | TRBV29-1 | . | TRBD2 | CSVSGLAVANNEQFF | TGCAGCGTTTCGGGACTAGCGGTTGCCAACAATGAGCAGTTCTTC
13 | TRBJ1-2 | TRBV14 | . | . | CASSQGVLYGYTF | TGTGCCAGCAGCCAAGGAGTCCTCTATGGCTACACCTTC
18 | TRBJ1-3 | TRBV4-3 | . | TRBD1 | CASSQTTGTVDSENTIYF | TGCGCCAGCAGCCAAACGACAGGGACCGTTGACTCTGAAAACACCATATATTTT
16 | TRBJ2-1 | TRBV28 | . | TRBD2 | CASSTRTSGGPNEQFF | TGTGCCAGCAGTACCCGGACTAGCGGGGGGCCCAATGAGCAGTTCTTC
15 | TRBJ2-3 | TRBV30 | once | TRBD1 | CAWRRAGGSTDTQYF | TGTGCCTGGAGACGGGCAGGGGGTTCCACAGATACGCAGTATTTT
11 | TRBJ2-1 | TRBV19 | . | . | CASSDSNEQFF | TGTGCCAGTAGTGACAGCAATGAGCAGTTCTTC
14 | TRBJ2-5 | TRBV7-6 | . | . | CASSLQQGQETQYF | TGTGCCAGCAGCTTACAACAGGGCCAAGAGACCCAGTACTTC
15 | TRBJ2-1 | TRBV6-5 | few | TRBD2 | CASSYVGTTPREQFF | TGTGCCAGCAGTTACGTCGGGACTACCCCTCGGGAGCAGTTCTTC
16 | TRBJ2-3 | TRBV6-4 | . | . | CASSDSYRQRVDTQYF | TGTGCCAGCAGTGACTCGTACAGACAAAGAGTAGATACGCAGTATTTT
13 | TRBJ2-7 | TRBV7-9 | . | . | CASSPIVGHEQYF | TGTGCCAGCAGCCCCATTGTGGGCCACGAGCAGTACTTC
15 | TRBJ2-3 | TRBV30 | . | . | CAWSPNLASTDTQYF | TGTGCCTGGAGCCCAAACCTAGCTAGCACAGATACGCAGTATTTT
14 | TRBJ1-2 | TRBV4-3 | few | . | CASSQQTGIYGYTF | TGCGCCAGCAGCCAGCAAACAGGGATCTATGGCTACACCTTC
15 | TRBJ2-7 | TRBV4-1 | . | TRBD1 | CASSQGQGDSYEQYF | TGCGCCAGCAGCCAGGGACAGGGGGATTCCTACGAGCAGTACTTC
15 | TRBJ2-5 | TRBV5-4 | . | . | CASSSGGTRGETQYF | TGTGCCAGCAGCTCCGGCGGAACCCGGGGAGAGACCCAGTACTTC
13 | TRBJ1-2 | TRBV7-2 | . | TRBD1 | CASSPRTGPSPTF | TGTGCCAGCAGCCCCCGGACAGGGCCCTCTCCCACCTTC
13 | TRBJ2-5 | TRBV29-1 | . | . | CSLYSGSGETQYF | TGCAGCCTATACAGCGGGTCCGGGGAGACCCAGTACTTC
14 | TRBJ1-6 | TRBV5-1 | . | . | CASSFTGMRSPLHF | TGCGCCAGCAGCTTCACAGGGATGAGATCACCCCTCCACTTT
15 | TRBJ1-5 | TRBV7-2 | . | . | CASSLGQLIDQPQHF | TGTGCCAGCAGTTTAGGACAGTTGATAGATCAGCCCCAGCATTTT
17 | TRBJ2-7 | TRBV6-1 | . | . | CASSEARDFYPRSEQYF | TGTGCCAGCAGTGAAGCGAGGGACTTCTACCCCCGCAGCGAGCAGTACTTC
12 | TRBJ1-2 | TRBV29-1 | . | . | CSVGRGDYGYTF | TGCAGCGTTGGGAGGGGTGACTATGGCTACACCTTC